This is a list of T cell receptor beta chains from one sample in a study of vaccination effects on CD4 cells after COVID-19. This table comes from immunoSEQ multiplex PCR, and its TCRdb copy is limited to in-frame clones, with some not included. The sample lists 35,000 to 40,000 clones; approximately 68% were seen once. These TCRs' antigens remain unknown. Here the sequenced sample was CD4+ T cells from PBMCs cultured with HCoV-OC43 spike peptides, taken before COVID-19 vaccination. The receptors here all came from a human donor who received a COVID-19 vaccine. Both conserved end residues are trimmed from each CDR3. Fields, in order: D gene, CDR3 length, clone size, V gene, J gene, CDR3 protein. D genes are given only for firm matches. Not every row has a clone size; where given, it reads once, few, many or a size class.

>.|10|.|TRBV7-2|TRBJ2-5
ASSFNQETQY
>.|12|few|TRBV30|TRBJ1-2
AWIRGQGTGGYT
>.|15|.|TRBV13|TRBJ2-3
ASSSEFGVQRVDTQY
>TRBD2|13|.|TRBV5-1|TRBJ2-7
ASSLTLAGDGEQY
>TRBD1|13|few|TRBV19|TRBJ1-6
ASSAQGERHSPLH
>.|14|.|TRBV6-5|TRBJ2-7
ASSYGWAGPSYEQY
>.|11|.|TRBV19|TRBJ2-1
ASSIVRYNEQF
>TRBD2|18|.|TRBV11-3|TRBJ2-1
ASSSRWGTSGRAGYNEQF
>TRBD2|13|.|TRBV6-6|TRBJ2-7
ASSYRGGSSYEQY
>.|15|.|TRBV9|TRBJ2-1
ASSAGARMGGYNEQF